This T cell receptor beta chain was captured by sequencing in a study of blood T cell repertoires in COVID-19. At the level of the study: Whether acute or convalescent, the COVID-19 samples came from the United States, Italy and Spain. T cells, B-cell-depleted T cells, or PBMCs supplied cDNA or gDNA.

This clone was counted a few times. Trimming stripped 1 base from V and 0 bases from J, with 13 bases between. CDR1 is GTSNPN, CDR2 SVGIG, per germline (reference sequence). The CDR3 covers 16 residues. Authors' methods: For nucleated cells, counts were estimated from reference gene primer amplification. Clones were read by immunoSEQ multiplex PCR, and TCRdb kept only the in-frame ones, dropping some. The V and J calls and clone size were taken over from that table, and D and trimming were inferred from the DNA. The sample has some 100,000 clones; over 70% are singletons. The sequencing sample was made of peripheral blood. This clonotype originated in a man older than 75 with active or convalescent COVID-19. The V call is TRBV30, the J call TRBJ1-3; no clear D. The CDR3 reads CAWSDGRAPSGNTIYF. CDR3 DNA sequence: TGTGCCTGGAGTGATGGGAGGGCCCCCTCTGGAAACACCATATATTTT.